Included here is one T cell receptor beta chain sequence, with context. Its antigen is currently unknown. The germline CDR1 and CDR2 sequences are PRHDT and FYEKMQ (reference sequence). This CDR3 comprises 14 residues. Losses at the gene ends were 4 bases for V and 5 bases for J; bases not matched to a gene: 4. This specimen belongs to a study of cytomegalovirus exposure and HLA in healthy donors. Findings and caveats of the study: Data from an earlier analysis indicated that most TCR beta V segments were productive either about 87% or about 30% of the time. It was approximately 150 TCR beta chains that were listed as cytomegalovirus-associated.

PCR amplification relied on 60 Vbeta primers (plus 13 Jbeta primers). Clones were sequenced by immunoSEQ multiplex PCR, and TCRdb holds only the in-frame ones, with some missing. The repertoire consists of 140,000 to 150,000 clones, with around 86% occurring once and the leading ten covering 2.9%. Material for sequencing was PBMCs. This chain joins TRBV13 and TRBJ1-2; TRBD1 agrees at 10 bases. This sequence was found in a woman in her 30s in good health and CMV-seronegative. The CDR3 protein is CASSSDRGTYGYTF. CDR3 nucleotide sequence: TGTGCCAGCAGCTCGGACAGGGGGACTTATGGCTACACCTTC.